This T cell receptor (beta chain) was observed in a study of blood T cells in healthy people across ages. Study-wide results and limits: Diversity of TCR beta per million T cells declined in a roughly linear way with age.

Alongside a J-beta primer mix, a sample-barcoded 5' primer served in a second PCR lasting roughly 6 to 12 cycles. One entry per CDR3 protein, called by TCRdb with MiXCR from the 5' RACE reads. The data show 1.5 million to 2 million distinct CDR3 sequences, 28% seen once. The authors drew about 10 milliliters of peripheral blood from each donor. They isolated at least 6 million PBMCs from each sample. This CDR3 contains 15 residues. Germline assignment: CDR1 SGHRS and CDR2 YFSETQ. With 0 bases clipped from V and 4 bases from J, the junction kept 3 bases outside the gene matches. This clonotype was counted a few times. What it binds is unknown.

This TCR was recovered from a woman aged 30 to 39 in good health. Sequencing was performed on blood. The V call is TRBV5-1, the J call TRBJ2-1; 8 bases fit TRBD1. The CDR3 spells CASSLDGQGYNEQFF. The CDR3 DNA follows: TGCGCCAGCAGCTTGGACGGACAGGGTTACAATGAGCAGTTCTTC.